This T cell receptor (beta chain) came from a study of blood T cell repertoires in COVID-19. Study details: T cells, B-cell-depleted T cells, or PBMCs supplied cDNA or gDNA.

V shed 6 bases and J 1 base; nucleotides not matched to a gene: 1. This CDR3 is built from 13 residues. Looked up from germline, CDR1 is SNHLY and CDR2 is FYNNEI. In the authors' workflow: Scientists estimated how many nucleated cells there were by amplifying reference gene primers. TCRdb's table, derived via immunoSEQ multiplex PCR, lists solely in-frame clones and lacks some. That table furnishes V, J and clone size, whereas the DNA furnished D and trimming. This table holds some 160,000 clones, about 90% found once. The sample comprised peripheral blood. The rearrangement uses TRBV2 and TRBJ2-3, with 7 bases that match TRBD2. This TCR derives from a woman between 70 and 85 years old with acute or convalescent COVID-19. The CDR3 loop is CASRAGGTDTQYF. The CDR3 nucleotides are TGTGCCAGCAGGGCGGGAGGCACAGATACGCAGTATTTT. Full variable domain (rest looked up from reference TRBV2 and TRBJ2-3): EPEVTQTPSHQVTQMGQEVILRCVPISNHLYFYWYRQILGQKVEFLVSFYNNEISEKSEIFDDQFSVERPDGSNFTLKIRSTKLEDSAMYFCASRAGGTDTQYFGPGTRLTVL.